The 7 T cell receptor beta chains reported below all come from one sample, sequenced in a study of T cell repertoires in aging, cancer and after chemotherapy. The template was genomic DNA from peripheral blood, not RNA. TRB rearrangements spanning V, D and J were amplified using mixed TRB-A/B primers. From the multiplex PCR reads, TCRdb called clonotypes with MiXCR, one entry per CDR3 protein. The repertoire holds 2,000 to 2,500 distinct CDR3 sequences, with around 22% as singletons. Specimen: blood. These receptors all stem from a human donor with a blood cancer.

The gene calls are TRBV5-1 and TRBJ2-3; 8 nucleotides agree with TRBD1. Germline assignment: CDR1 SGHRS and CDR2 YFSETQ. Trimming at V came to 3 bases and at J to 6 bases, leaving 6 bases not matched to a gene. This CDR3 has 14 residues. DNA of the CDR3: TGCGCCAGCAGCTCAGGACAGGGCCCGGATACGCAGTATTTT. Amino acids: CASSSGQGPDTQYF.

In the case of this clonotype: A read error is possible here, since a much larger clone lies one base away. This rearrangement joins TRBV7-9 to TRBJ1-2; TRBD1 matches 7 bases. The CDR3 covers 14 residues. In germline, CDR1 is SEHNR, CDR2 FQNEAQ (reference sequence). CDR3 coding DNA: TGTGCCAGCAGCCCCTTGACAGGGAACTATGGCTTCACCTTC. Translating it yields CASSPLTGNYGFTF.

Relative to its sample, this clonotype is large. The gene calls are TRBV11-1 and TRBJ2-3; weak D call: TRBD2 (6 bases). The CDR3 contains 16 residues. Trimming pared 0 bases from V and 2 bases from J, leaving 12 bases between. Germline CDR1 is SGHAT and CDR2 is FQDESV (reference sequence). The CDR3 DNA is TGTGCCAGCAGCTTAGCCGGCGCTAGCGACACAGATACGCAGTATTTT. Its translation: CASSLAGASDTDTQYF.

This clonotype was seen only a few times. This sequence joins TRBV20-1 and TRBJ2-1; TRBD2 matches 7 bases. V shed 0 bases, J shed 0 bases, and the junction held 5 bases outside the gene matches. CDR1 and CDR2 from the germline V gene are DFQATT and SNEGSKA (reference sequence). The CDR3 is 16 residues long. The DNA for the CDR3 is TGCAGTGCTAGAGACGCTAGCGGCAGCTCCTACAATGAGCAGTTCTTC. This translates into CSARDASGSSYNEQFF.

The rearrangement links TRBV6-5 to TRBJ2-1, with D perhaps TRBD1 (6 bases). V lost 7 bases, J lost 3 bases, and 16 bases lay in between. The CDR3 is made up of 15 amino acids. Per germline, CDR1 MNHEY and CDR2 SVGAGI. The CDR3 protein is CASKPVTGNYNEQFF. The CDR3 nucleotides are TGTGCCAGCAAACCGGTTACAGGGAACTACAATGAGCAGTTCTTC.

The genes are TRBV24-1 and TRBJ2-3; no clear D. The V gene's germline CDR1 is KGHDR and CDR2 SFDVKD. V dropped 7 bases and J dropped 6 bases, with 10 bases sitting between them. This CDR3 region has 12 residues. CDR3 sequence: CATSAGSDTQYF. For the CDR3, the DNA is TGTGCCACCAGCGCTGGATCTGATACGCAGTATTTT.

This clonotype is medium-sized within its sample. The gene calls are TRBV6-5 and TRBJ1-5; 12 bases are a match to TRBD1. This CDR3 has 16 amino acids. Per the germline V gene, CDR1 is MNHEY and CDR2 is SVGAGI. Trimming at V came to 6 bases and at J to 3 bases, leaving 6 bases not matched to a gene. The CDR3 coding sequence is TGTGCCAGCAGCTCCGGGACAGGGGGCGTCAATCAGCCCCAGCATTTT. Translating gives CASSSGTGGVNQPQHF.